The 18 T cell receptor beta chains in this list originate from one sample, sequenced in a study of monozygotic twins with cystic fibrosis. TCRdb's copy holds only in-frame clones and misses some; the assay was immunoSEQ multiplex PCR. This sample has 22,000 or so clones, with 80% to 90% found just once. Sequencing input: blood. These receptors originate from a young woman with cystic fibrosis.

Points on this clone: A junction end diverges from the germline sequence, so it may reflect a read error. In DNA, the CDR3 is TGTGCTAGCAGCTTAGACGCAGGGACGACCGGGGAGCTGTTTTTT. Translated: CASSLDAGTTGELFF. The rearrangement links TRBV7-7 to TRBJ2-2; D is perhaps TRBD1 or TRBD2 (5 bases each). The CDR3 has 15 residues. Germline V gene sequence: CDR1 SSHAT, CDR2 FNYEAQ (reference sequence). The full variable domain, rest sourced from reference TRBV7-7 and TRBJ2-2, is GAGVSQSPRYKVTKRGQDVTLRCDPISSHATLYWYQQALGQGPEFLTYFNYEAQPDKSGLPSDRFSAERPEGSISTLTIQRTEQRDSAMYRCASSLDAGTTGELFFGEGSRLTVL.

This chain links TRBV18 with TRBJ2-3; D perhaps matches TRBD2 (5 bases). The CDR3 is made up of 17 amino acids. Per the germline V gene, CDR1 is KGHSH and CDR2 is LQKENI. V dropped 3 bases and J dropped 6 bases, with 22 bases sitting between them. The CDR3 coding sequence is TGTGCCAGCTCACCGGGGTTTCCAACGGAGGATTATGATACGCAGTATTTT. Amino acid sequence: CASSPGFPTEDYDTQYF.

The chain uses TRBV5-6 and TRBJ1-1; possibly TRBD1 for D (5 bases). V dropped 2 bases and J dropped 1 base, with 9 bases sitting between them. The CDR3 sequence is 14 residues long. The germline V gene has CDR1 SGHDT and CDR2 YYEEEE. The CDR3 reads CASSFGTANTEAFF. The CDR3 DNA sequence: TGTGCCAGCAGCTTCGGGACGGCGAACACTGAAGCTTTCTTT.

V usage is TRBV7-6 and J usage is TRBJ1-2; D remains unclear. V lost 4 bases, J lost 8 bases, and 17 bases lay in between. This CDR3 comprises 14 residues. From germline, CDR1 is SGHVS and CDR2 FNYEAQ. The CDR3 bases are TGTGCCAGCAGCTCCACTTACGGAGAGAGGGGCTACACCTTC. The encoded protein is CASSSTYGERGYTF.

The chain recombines TRBV7-2 with TRBJ2-2, with 7 bases that match TRBD1. Losses at the gene ends were 0 bases for V and 7 bases for J; bases not matched to a gene: 2. The CDR3 covers 14 residues. Germline V CDR1 and CDR2: SGHTA, FQGNSA. CDR3 protein: CASSLATGVGELFF. The CDR3 bases are TGTGCCAGCAGCTTAGCTACAGGGGTCGGGGAGCTGTTTTTT.

The V and J genes are TRBV28 and TRBJ2-3, with 7 positions matching TRBD1. V was clipped by 5 bases and J by 4 bases; unmatched bases: 3. The CDR3 extends over 13 amino acids. Germline CDR1 reads MDHEN; CDR2 reads SYDVKM. This CDR3 reads CASSKTGADTQYF. CDR3 bases: TGTGCCAGCAGTAAAACAGGGGCAGATACGCAGTATTTT.

This chain uses TRBV6-1 with TRBJ1-5; D is perhaps TRBD1 (5 bases). The V gene's germline CDR1 is MNHNS and CDR2 SASEGT. Trimming shortened V by 2 bases and J by 5 bases, and 16 bases separated the two germline ends. The CDR3 contains 16 residues. The CDR3, as DNA: TGTGCCAGCAGTGAACCCCCGGCAGGGTTAGATCAGCCCCAGCATTTT. Translated, it gives CASSEPPAGLDQPQHF.

The chain employs TRBV2 and TRBJ1-1; TRBD1 aligns across 7 bases. The length of the CDR3 is 14 residues. The V segment lost 2 bases and the J segment 10 bases; nucleotides outside the gene matches: 10. Germline values: CDR1 SNHLY, CDR2 FYNNEI. CDR3 bases: TGTGCCAGCAGTGAATCTGGGACAGCTCTTCGAGCTTTCTTT. The encoded protein is CASSESGTALRAFF.

J is TRBJ1-5 and V is TRBV19; perhaps TRBD1 as D (6 bases). Germline-derived CDR1 and CDR2 are LNHDA and SQIVND (reference sequence). CDR3 length equals 17 residues. The V end was cut by 7 bases, the J end by 2 bases, with 21 bases between. For the CDR3, the DNA is TGTGCCAGTAATAAACAGGGATTCTTGAGGGGCAATCAGCCCCAGCATTTT. Its protein product is CASNKQGFLRGNQPQHF.

The chain carries TRBV4-1 and TRBJ2-2; D might be TRBD1 or TRBD2, each matching 5 bases. Per germline, CDR1 MGHRA and CDR2 YSYEKL. V was pared by 4 bases and J by 4 bases, with 10 bases between. The CDR3 sequence is 14 residues long. CDR3 DNA: TGCGCCAGCAGCCCGGTTGGGGGCACCGGGGAGCTGTTTTTT. Its translation is CASSPVGGTGELFF.

This clone occurred once. V usage is TRBV6-6 and J usage is TRBJ1-1; 10 bases are a match to TRBD1. The germline V gene encodes CDR1 MNHNY and CDR2 SVGAGI (reference sequence). The CDR3 consists of 15 residues. V trimming: 7 bases; J trimming: 4 bases; junction bases outside the gene matches: 9. The CDR3 region has the DNA TGTGCCAGCACTACCCCGGGGGACAGGGGCACTGAAGCTTTCTTT. Amino acids: CASTTPGDRGTEAFF.

The chain combines TRBV10-3 with TRBJ2-2; 10 positions match TRBD1. CDR3 length: 14 residues. V shed 5 bases, J shed 6 bases, and the junction held 3 bases outside the gene matches. Germline assignment: CDR1 ENHRY and CDR2 SYGVKD. The CDR3 region is CAISTGTGAGELFF. The DNA of the CDR3 is TGTGCCATCAGTACCGGGACAGGGGCCGGGGAGCTGTTTTTT.

This chain uses TRBV7-9 with TRBJ1-4; no clear D gene. The CDR3 sequence is 12 residues long. The germline V and J ends were trimmed by 1 base and 8 bases, with 5 bases remaining between them. CDR1 SEHNR and CDR2 FQNEAQ come from the germline V gene (reference sequence). The CDR3 protein is CASSLGPEKLFF. The CDR3 coding sequence is TGTGCCAGCAGCTTAGGTCCCGAAAAACTGTTTTTT.

The rearrangement links TRBV2 to TRBJ2-3; D gene uncertain. The CDR3 loop spans 13 amino acids. V gave up 4 bases and J gave up 5 bases, with 10 bases separating them. Germline V CDR1 and CDR2: SNHLY, FYNNEI. CDR3 protein: CASSASGVDTQYF. The CDR3 DNA follows: TGTGCCAGCAGTGCGAGTGGGGTAGATACGCAGTATTTT.

The chain is built from TRBV27 and TRBJ2-7, with 9 bases aligning to TRBD2. Germline CDR1 reads MNHEY; CDR2 reads SMNVEV (reference sequence). V lost 7 bases, J lost 4 bases, and 8 bases stayed unmatched. The length of the CDR3 is 14 residues. The CDR3 nucleotides are TGTGCCAGCAAGCAGTTGGCGGGGGGGTACGAGCAGTACTTC. Translated, it gives CASKQLAGGYEQYF.

This sequence joins TRBV4-2 and TRBJ2-7; no clear D gene. The ends were cut back, 0 bases at V and 6 bases at J, with 15 bases in the middle. CDR1 is LGHNA and CDR2 is YNFKEQ in the germline V gene. This CDR3 is 15 amino acids long. The CDR3: CASSQDAGAVSEQYF. CDR3 coding DNA: TGTGCCAGCAGCCAAGATGCTGGCGCGGTCTCCGAGCAGTACTTC.

The J gene is TRBJ2-1, the V gene TRBV7-2; TRBD1 is a possible D gene (5 bases). Between the trimmed V and J ends, which lost 5 bases and 0 bases, there was a span of 8 bases. CDR3 length: 14 residues. Germline CDR1 and CDR2: SGHTA and FQGNSA. CDR3 coding DNA: TGTGCCAGCAGCCTAAGGGGCTCCTACAATGAGCAGTTCTTC. It specifies CASSLRGSYNEQFF.

This clone has only one observation. The J gene is TRBJ1-2, the V gene TRBV6-1, with 8 bases matching TRBD1. This CDR3 is built from 15 residues. Trimming took 7 bases from V and 2 from J; bases not matched to a gene: 9. Germline loops: CDR1 MNHNS, CDR2 SASEGT. DNA for the CDR3: TGTGCCAGCAACGACTGGACAGGGCCCAACTATGGCTACACCTTC. Translating gives CASNDWTGPNYGYTF.